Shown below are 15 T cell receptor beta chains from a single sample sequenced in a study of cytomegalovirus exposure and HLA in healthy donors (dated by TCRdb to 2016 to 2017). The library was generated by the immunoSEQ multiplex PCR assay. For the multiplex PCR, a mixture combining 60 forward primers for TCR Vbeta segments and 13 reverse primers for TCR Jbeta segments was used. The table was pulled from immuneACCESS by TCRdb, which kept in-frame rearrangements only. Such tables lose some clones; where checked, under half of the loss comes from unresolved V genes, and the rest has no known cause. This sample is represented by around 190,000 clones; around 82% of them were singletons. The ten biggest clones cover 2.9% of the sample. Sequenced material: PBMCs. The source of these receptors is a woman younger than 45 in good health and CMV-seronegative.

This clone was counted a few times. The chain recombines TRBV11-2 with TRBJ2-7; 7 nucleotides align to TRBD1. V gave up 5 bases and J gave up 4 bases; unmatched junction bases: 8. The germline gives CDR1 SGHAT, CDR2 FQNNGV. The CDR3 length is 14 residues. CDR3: CASSTRDRIYEQYF. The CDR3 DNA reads TGTGCCAGCAGCACCCGGGACAGAATTTACGAGCAGTACTTC.

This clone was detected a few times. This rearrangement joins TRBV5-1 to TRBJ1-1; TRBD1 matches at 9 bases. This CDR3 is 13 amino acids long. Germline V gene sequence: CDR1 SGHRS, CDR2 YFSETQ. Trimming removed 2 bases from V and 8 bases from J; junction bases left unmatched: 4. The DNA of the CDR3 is TGCGCCAGCAGCTTCCCGGGACAGGGCGAAGCTTTCTTT. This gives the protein CASSFPGQGEAFF. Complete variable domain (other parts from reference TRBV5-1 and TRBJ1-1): KAGVTQTPRYLIKTRGQQVTLSCSPISGHRSVSWYQQTPGQGLQFLFEYFSETQRNKGNFPGRFSGRQFSNSRSEMNVSTLELGDSALYLCASSFPGQGEAFFGQGTRLTVV.

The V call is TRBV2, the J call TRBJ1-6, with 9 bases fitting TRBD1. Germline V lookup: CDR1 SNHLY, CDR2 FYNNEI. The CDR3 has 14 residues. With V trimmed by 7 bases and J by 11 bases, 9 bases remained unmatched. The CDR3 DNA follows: TGTGCCAGCATGGCAGATACAGGGGGCACACCCCTCCACTTT. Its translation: CASMADTGGTPLHF.

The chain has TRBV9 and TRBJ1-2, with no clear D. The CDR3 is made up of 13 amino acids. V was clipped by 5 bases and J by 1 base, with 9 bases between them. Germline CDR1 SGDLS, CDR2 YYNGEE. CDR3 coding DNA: TGTGCCAGCAGACCACAGAATAACTATGGCTACACCTTC. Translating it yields CASRPQNNYGYTF.

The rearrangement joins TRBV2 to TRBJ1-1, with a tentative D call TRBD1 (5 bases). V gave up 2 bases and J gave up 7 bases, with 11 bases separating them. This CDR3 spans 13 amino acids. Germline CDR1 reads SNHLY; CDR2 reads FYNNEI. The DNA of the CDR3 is TGTGCCAGCAGTGAATGGGGCAGAAATGAAGCTTTCTTT. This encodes CASSEWGRNEAFF.

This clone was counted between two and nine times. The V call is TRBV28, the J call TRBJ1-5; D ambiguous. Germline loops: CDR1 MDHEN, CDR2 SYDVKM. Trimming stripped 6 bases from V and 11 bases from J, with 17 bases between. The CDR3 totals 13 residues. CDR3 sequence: CASSYTLGRTQHF. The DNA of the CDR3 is TGTGCCAGCAGCTATACCCTAGGGAGGACCCAGCATTTT.

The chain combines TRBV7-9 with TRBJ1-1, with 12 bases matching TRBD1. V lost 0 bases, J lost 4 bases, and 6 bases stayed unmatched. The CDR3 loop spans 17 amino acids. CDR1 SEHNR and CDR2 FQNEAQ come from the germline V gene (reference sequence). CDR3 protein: CASSLASGTGGSTEAFF. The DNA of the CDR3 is TGTGCCAGCAGCTTAGCGTCCGGGACAGGGGGCTCCACTGAAGCTTTCTTT.

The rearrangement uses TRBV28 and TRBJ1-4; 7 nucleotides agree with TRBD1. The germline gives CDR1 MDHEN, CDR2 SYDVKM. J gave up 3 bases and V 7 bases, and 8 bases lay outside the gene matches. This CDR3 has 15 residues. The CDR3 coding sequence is TGTGCCAGCATGCCGGGACAGTCCGCTAATGAAAAACTGTTTTTT. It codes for CASMPGQSANEKLFF.

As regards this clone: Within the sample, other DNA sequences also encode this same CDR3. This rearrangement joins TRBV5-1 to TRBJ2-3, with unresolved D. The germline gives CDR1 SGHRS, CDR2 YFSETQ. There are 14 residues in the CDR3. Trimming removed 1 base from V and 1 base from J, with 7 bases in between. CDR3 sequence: CASSLRLGTDTQYF. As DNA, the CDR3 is TGCGCCAGCAGCTTGCGACTCGGCACAGATACGCAGTATTTT. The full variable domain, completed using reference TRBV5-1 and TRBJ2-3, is KAGVTQTPRYLIKTRGQQVTLSCSPISGHRSVSWYQQTPGQGLQFLFEYFSETQRNKGNFPGRFSGRQFSNSRSEMNVSTLELGDSALYLCASSLRLGTDTQYFGPGTRLTVL.

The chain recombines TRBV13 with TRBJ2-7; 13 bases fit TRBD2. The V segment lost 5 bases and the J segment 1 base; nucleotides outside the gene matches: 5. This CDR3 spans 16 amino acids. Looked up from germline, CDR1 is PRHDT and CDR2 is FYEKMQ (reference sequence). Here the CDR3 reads CASSGTSGIKSYEQYF. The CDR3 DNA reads TGTGCCAGCAGCGGGACTAGCGGGATCAAGTCCTACGAGCAGTACTTC.

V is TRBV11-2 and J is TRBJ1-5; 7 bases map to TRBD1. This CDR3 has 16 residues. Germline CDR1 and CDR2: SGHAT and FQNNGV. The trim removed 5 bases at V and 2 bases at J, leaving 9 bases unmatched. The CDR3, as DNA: TGTGCCAGCAGCGAGCAGGAGGGGGCTGGCAATCAGCCCCAGCATTTT. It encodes CASSEQEGAGNQPQHF.

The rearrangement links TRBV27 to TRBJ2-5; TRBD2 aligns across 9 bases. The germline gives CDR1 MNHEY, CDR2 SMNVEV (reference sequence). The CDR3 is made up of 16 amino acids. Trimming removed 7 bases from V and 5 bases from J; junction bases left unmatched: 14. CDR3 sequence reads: CASNAGVSGGKETQYF. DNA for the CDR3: TGTGCCAGCAATGCCGGGGTCAGCGGGGGGAAGGAGACCCAGTACTTC.

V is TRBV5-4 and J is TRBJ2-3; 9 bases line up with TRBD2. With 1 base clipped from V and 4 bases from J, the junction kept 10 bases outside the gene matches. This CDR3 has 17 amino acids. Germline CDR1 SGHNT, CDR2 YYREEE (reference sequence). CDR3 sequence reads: CASSLMGGGAEADTQYF. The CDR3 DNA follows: TGTGCCAGCAGCTTGATGGGCGGGGGGGCGGAGGCAGATACGCAGTATTTT. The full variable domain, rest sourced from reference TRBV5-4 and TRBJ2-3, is ETGVTQSPTHLIKTRGQQVTLRCSSQSGHNTVSWYQQALGQGPQFIFQYYREEENGRGNFPPRFSGLQFPNYSSELNVNALELDDSALYLCASSLMGGGAEADTQYFGPGTRLTVL.

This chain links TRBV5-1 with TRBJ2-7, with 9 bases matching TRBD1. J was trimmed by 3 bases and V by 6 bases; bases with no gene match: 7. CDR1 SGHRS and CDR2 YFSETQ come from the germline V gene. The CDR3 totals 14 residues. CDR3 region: CASTKGQGLYEQYF. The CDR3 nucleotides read TGCGCCAGCACCAAGGGACAGGGCCTCTACGAGCAGTACTTC.

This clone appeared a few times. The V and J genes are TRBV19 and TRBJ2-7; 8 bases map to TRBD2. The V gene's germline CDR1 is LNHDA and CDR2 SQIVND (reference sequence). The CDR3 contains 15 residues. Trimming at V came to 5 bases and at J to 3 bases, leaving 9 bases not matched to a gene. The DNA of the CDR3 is TGTGCCAGTAGTTATGGTCTAGCGGGTTTCTACGAGCAGTACTTC. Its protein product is CASSYGLAGFYEQYF.